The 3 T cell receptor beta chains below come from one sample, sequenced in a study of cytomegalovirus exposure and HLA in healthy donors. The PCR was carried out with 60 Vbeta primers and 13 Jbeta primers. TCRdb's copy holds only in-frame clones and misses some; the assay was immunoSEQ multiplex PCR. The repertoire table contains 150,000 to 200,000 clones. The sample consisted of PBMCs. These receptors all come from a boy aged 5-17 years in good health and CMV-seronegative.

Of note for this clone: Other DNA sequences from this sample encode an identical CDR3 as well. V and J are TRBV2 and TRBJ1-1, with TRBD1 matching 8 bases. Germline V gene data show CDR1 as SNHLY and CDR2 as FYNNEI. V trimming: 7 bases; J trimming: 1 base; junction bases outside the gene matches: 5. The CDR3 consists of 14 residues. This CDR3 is CASTAQGANTEAFF. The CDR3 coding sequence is TGTGCCAGCACTGCCCAGGGGGCGAACACTGAAGCTTTCTTT.

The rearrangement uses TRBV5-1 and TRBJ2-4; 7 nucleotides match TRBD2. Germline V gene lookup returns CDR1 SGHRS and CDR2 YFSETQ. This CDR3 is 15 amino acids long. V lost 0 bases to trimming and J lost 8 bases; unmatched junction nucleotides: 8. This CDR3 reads CASSLGWGRADIQYF. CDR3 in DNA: TGCGCCAGCAGCTTGGGCTGGGGGAGGGCAGACATTCAGTACTTC.

DNA of the CDR3: TGTGCCAGCAGCCCCCTTGGACTAGCGGGGGGTTCGAGCTCCTACGAGCAGTACTTC. Protein product: CASSPLGLAGGSSSYEQYF. The gene calls are TRBV4-2 and TRBJ2-7, with TRBD2 identical over 14 bases. V gave up 4 bases and J gave up 0 bases; unmatched junction bases: 11. The CDR3 runs to 19 residues. Germline CDR1 and CDR2: LGHNA and YNFKEQ.